This is a list of T cell receptor beta chains from one sample in a study of cytomegalovirus exposure and HLA in healthy donors. The table came from immunoSEQ multiplex PCR; TCRdb's copy has only in-frame clones and leaves some out. Here the sample spans more than 140,000 clones, roughly 74% being singletons. Material for sequencing was PBMCs. All receptors derive from a man aged 40-49 years in good health and CMV-seronegative. Each CDR3 is given with its conserved first and last residue. The D gene is left open where the match is weak. A row's size may be missing; if present it is once, few, many or a size class.

>TRBV28|TRBD1|TRBJ1-2|NA
TGTGCCAGCCTTCAGGGGGCTAAGGGCTACACCTTC
CASLQGAKGYTF
>TRBV28|NA|TRBJ2-6|NA
TGTGCCAGCAGTTTCGTGGGGGGCTCTGGGGCCAACGTCCTGACTTTC
CASSFVGGSGANVLTF
>TRBV2|TRBD1|TRBJ1-1|few
TGTGCCAGCAGGGGACAGGTCGGGACTGAAGCTTTCTTT
CASRGQVGTEAFF
>TRBV4-3|NA|TRBJ1-6|few
TGCGCCAGCAGCCAAGATCGACAGTCGTCCTATAATTCACCCCTCCACTTT
CASSQDRQSSYNSPLHF
>TRBV6-1|TRBD2|TRBJ2-1|NA
TGTGCCAGCAGTGGAGGACTAGTACTTGAGCAGTTCTTC
CASSGGLVLEQFF
>TRBV18|NA|TRBJ1-3|NA
TGTGCCAGCTCACCCGCGGGGGCGTGGGAAAACACCATATATTTT
CASSPAGAWENTIYF
>TRBV6-5|TRBD1|TRBJ2-7|few
TGTGCCAGCAGTCAGGGGGCTGGATACGAGCAGTACTTC
CASSQGAGYEQYF
>TRBV27|TRBD1|TRBJ2-7|NA
TGTGCCAGCAGTTCTTGGGGACAGGGAAGTTTGGAGCAGTACTTC
CASSSWGQGSLEQYF
>TRBV2|NA|TRBJ1-1|NA
TGTGCCAGCAGTGAGGAGGGGAACACTGAAGCTTTCTTT
CASSEEGNTEAFF
>TRBV10-3|NA|TRBJ1-2|NA
TGTGCCATCAGTGTCGACAAAATCGGCTACACCTTC
CAISVDKIGYTF
>TRBV11-1|NA|TRBJ2-1|NA
TGTGCCAGCAGCTTAGATTTTAGCGGATACAATGAGCAGTTCTTC
CASSLDFSGYNEQFF
>TRBV5-8|NA|TRBJ1-1|NA
TGTGCCAGCAGCTTGGCCTGGGGGGGATACACTGAAGCTTTCTTT
CASSLAWGGYTEAFF
>TRBV5-1|TRBD2|TRBJ2-1|NA
TGCGCCAGCAGCAGACAGACTAGCGGGGGAGTTTCGGAGCAGTTCTTC
CASSRQTSGGVSEQFF
>TRBV7-6|NA|TRBJ2-5|NA
TGTGCCAGCAGCTTAGCGACAGGAGAAGAGACCCAGTACTTC
CASSLATGEETQYF
>TRBV4-1|NA|TRBJ2-1|NA
TGCGCCAGCAGCCGAGGTCCTTACAATGAGCAGTTCTTC
CASSRGPYNEQFF
>TRBV28|TRBD1|TRBJ2-7|NA
TGTGCCAGCAGCAGCACGAGGACAGGGGGTGTCTACGAGCAGTACTTC
CASSSTRTGGVYEQYF
>TRBV4-2|NA|TRBJ1-6|few
TGTGCCAGCAGCCAACCGACCCTCGGGTTTAATTCACCCCTCCACTTT
CASSQPTLGFNSPLHF
>TRBV15|TRBD1|TRBJ2-7|NA
TGTGCCACCAGCAGAGATCTTGACAGGGCCTACGAGCAGTACTTC
CATSRDLDRAYEQYF
>TRBV4-1|TRBD1|TRBJ1-5|few
TGCGCCAGCAGCCAAGAACAGGGGACTCAGCCCCAGCATTTT
CASSQEQGTQPQHF
>TRBV19|NA|TRBJ1-5|NA
TGTGCCAGTACCCCGTATAGCAATCAGCCCCAGCATTTT
CASTPYSNQPQHF
>TRBV2|TRBD2|TRBJ2-7|NA
TGTGCCAGCAGTGTTTGGACTAGCGGGGAATCAAGCTCCTACGAGCAGTACTTC
CASSVWTSGESSSYEQYF
>TRBV19|NA|TRBJ2-3|once
TGTGCCAGTAGTATGACAGATAGCACAGATACGCAGTATTTT
CASSMTDSTDTQYF
>TRBV30|NA|TRBJ1-6|once
TGTGCCTGGAGTGTATTGAGCCTCGGTTCACCCCTCCACTTT
CAWSVLSLGSPLHF
>TRBV6-5|NA|TRBJ1-1|NA
TGTGCCAGCAGTTACTCGCGAGGAGACACTGAAGCTTTCTTT
CASSYSRGDTEAFF
>TRBV7-3|NA|TRBJ2-5|NA
TGTGCCAGCAGCCCGGGGACATCCCGGGCCCAAGAGACCCAGTACTTC
CASSPGTSRAQETQYF
>TRBV25-1|NA|TRBJ2-1|NA
TGTGCCAGCACCGGACACCTCTACAATGAGCAGTTCTTC
CASTGHLYNEQFF
>TRBV4-1|NA|TRBJ2-2|NA
TGCGCCAGCAGCCAAGCCCCGGGAATCACCGGGGAGCTGTTTTTT
CASSQAPGITGELFF
>TRBV6-6|NA|TRBJ2-5|NA
TGTGCCAGCAGCCAGGGGGGCCAAGAGACCCAGTACTTC
CASSQGGQETQYF
>TRBV5-4|TRBD1|TRBJ2-5|NA
TGTGCCAGCAGCTTCCGGACAGGGGCGTACCAAGAGACCCAGTACTTC
CASSFRTGAYQETQYF
>TRBV16|NA|TRBJ2-7|NA
TGTGCCAGCAGCCAATCGTGGGTGGGCCCCACCTACGAGCAGTACTTC
CASSQSWVGPTYEQYF
>TRBV7-8|NA|TRBJ1-5|few
TGTGCCAGCAGCTTGGATCGGGCAGGGAGGAGCAGCAATCAGCCCCAGCATTTT
CASSLDRAGRSSNQPQHF
>TRBV6-6|NA|TRBJ1-5|few
TGTGCCAGCAGTTTACGAGGGAGTCTTCATCAGCCCCAGCATTTT
CASSLRGSLHQPQHF
>TRBV18|TRBD2|TRBJ2-1|NA
TGTGCCAGCTCACAGGACGGGACTAGCAATGAGCAGTTCTTC
CASSQDGTSNEQFF
>TRBV4-1|TRBD2|TRBJ2-1|NA
TGCGCCAGCAGCCAAGATCGCGTACGGGGGGCCTACAATGAGCAGTTCTTC
CASSQDRVRGAYNEQFF
>TRBV6-5|TRBD1|TRBJ2-5|few
TGTGCCAGCAGTTACTTACGGACAGGGGGGGGAGAGACCCAGTACTTC
CASSYLRTGGGETQYF
>TRBV7-9|TRBD2|TRBJ2-1|NA
TGTTCCAGCAGCAAGGCGACGGGACTAGCGGGGGGGGGTGATGAGCAGTTCTTC
CSSSKATGLAGGGDEQFF
>TRBV6-1|NA|TRBJ2-2|NA
TGTGCCGGCGAGAGGGTTGGCACCGGGGAGCTGTTTTTT
CAGERVGTGELFF
>TRBV14|TRBD1|TRBJ1-1|NA
TGTGCCAGCAGCCAAGCGACAGGGGGGAACACTGAAGCTTTCTTT
CASSQATGGNTEAFF
>TRBV19|NA|TRBJ1-1|NA
TGTGCCAGTAGTATGCAGGGGTTGAAAACTGAAGCTTTCTTT
CASSMQGLKTEAFF
>TRBV9|NA|TRBJ1-6|NA
TGTGCCAGCAGCGTAGGATTCAGGGAGGGGTCACCCCTCCACTTT
CASSVGFREGSPLHF
>TRBV25-1|TRBD1|TRBJ2-7|NA
TGTGCCAGCGAGACAGGGACCTACGAGCAGTACTTC
CASETGTYEQYF
>TRBV30|NA|TRBJ1-1|NA
TGTGCCTGGAGTGGAGCTGGGGGCGTCACTGAAGCTTTCTTT
CAWSGAGGVTEAFF
>TRBV7-2|NA|TRBJ2-1|NA
TGTGCCAGCAGCTTATACGGGGGAAATGAGCAGTTCTTC
CASSLYGGNEQFF
>TRBV7-2|NA|TRBJ2-5|NA
TGTGCCAGCAGCTTCGCGGGGCCCCCAGGGGAGACCCAGTACTTC
CASSFAGPPGETQYF
>TRBV5-1|TRBD2|TRBJ2-5|NA
TGCGCCAGCAGCTTGGGGCCGGGAGGGAGGGAGACCCAGTACTTC
CASSLGPGGRETQYF
>TRBV4-2|NA|TRBJ1-1|NA
TGTGCCAGCAGCCAAGAACTCACGGGTGAAGCTTTCTTT
CASSQELTGEAFF
>TRBV2|TRBD2|TRBJ2-7|NA
TGTGCCAGCAGTGATCTGTCCGGGGTTTTAGCGGGGAACTCCTACGAGCAGTACTTC
CASSDLSGVLAGNSYEQYF